This TCR beta chain is drawn from a study of blood T cell repertoires in COVID-19. The CDR3 runs to 16 residues. CDR1 and CDR2 from the germline V gene are SEHNR and FQNEAQ (reference sequence). V dropped 5 bases and J dropped 5; count of bases not matched to a gene: 9. This clone was detected once. The table came from immunoSEQ multiplex PCR; TCRdb's copy has only in-frame clones and leaves some out. The data contain around 60,000 clones, roughly 90% of them seen just once; the ten biggest clones take up 10% to 15%. The chain is built from TRBV7-9 and TRBJ1-4, with TRBD1 identical over 9 bases. Input material: peripheral blood. This TCR derives from a man in his sixties with active COVID-19. The CDR3 nucleotides are TGTGCCAGCAGCCACAGGGGGCTGGGACCGAATGAAAAACTGTTTTTT. Its translation is CASSHRGLGPNEKLFF.